This T cell receptor (beta chain) is from a study of blood T cell repertoires in COVID-19. Across the study: The United States, Italy and Spain provided the acute and convalescent COVID-19 samples.

In the original workflow: How many nucleated cells were present was estimated from reference gene primer amplification. The method was immunoSEQ multiplex PCR; TCRdb's version includes in-frame clones alone and lacks a portion of them. That table supplies the V and J calls and clone size; D and trimming were determined from the DNA. The sample lists over 100,000 clones, approximately 80% occurring once. Trimming pared 5 bases from V and 5 bases from J, leaving 16 bases between. The CDR3 spans 14 residues. CDR1 and CDR2 from the germline V gene are SGHAT and FQNNGV. The clonotype comes from a man aged 55 to 70 with active or convalescent COVID-19. The material sequenced was peripheral blood. The chain uses TRBV11-2 and TRBJ2-7; D possibly corresponds to TRBD2 (5 bases). The CDR3 sequence is CASSPRALTDEQYF. The CDR3 DNA sequence: TGTGCCAGCAGCCCGAGGGCGTTAACCGACGAGCAGTACTTC.